The 21 T cell receptor beta chains below come from one sample, sequenced in a study of cytomegalovirus exposure and HLA in healthy donors. The study ran its PCR with 60 Vbeta and 13 Jbeta primers. Data came from immunoSEQ multiplex PCR; TCRdb stores just in-frame clones and leaves some out. The sample has 200,000 or so clones, over 80% seen once; the top ten hold about 0.77%. The sample consisted of PBMCs. The source of these receptors is a boy aged 2 to 9 in good health and CMV-seronegative.

The J gene is TRBJ2-2, the V gene TRBV7-6; D call uncertain. CDR1 and CDR2 (germline): SGHVS, FNYEAQ. The V gene lost 9 bases and the J gene lost 1 base, with 6 bases spanning the gap. This CDR3 is 12 amino acids long. The CDR3 protein is CASLGNTGELFF. For the CDR3, the DNA is TGTGCCAGTCTAGGGAACACCGGGGAGCTGTTTTTT.

The CDR3 reads CASTEQGSGNTIYF. The CDR3 DNA follows: TGTGCCAGCACCGAGCAGGGCTCTGGAAACACCATATATTTT. The V gene is TRBV2, the J gene TRBJ1-3; the D gene is possibly TRBD1 (5 bases). CDR1 and CDR2 (germline): SNHLY, FYNNEI. The V end was cut by 7 bases, the J end by 0 bases, with 10 bases between. The CDR3 contains 14 residues. The full variable domain, its missing parts supplied by reference TRBV2 and TRBJ1-3, is EPEVTQTPSHQVTQMGQEVILRCVPISNHLYFYWYRQILGQKVEFLVSFYNNEISEKSEIFDDQFSVERPDGSNFTLKIRSTKLEDSAMYFCASTEQGSGNTIYFGEGSWLTVV.

The rearrangement links TRBV6-1 to TRBJ2-5, with 12 nucleotides matching TRBD2. The V and J ends lost 7 bases and 2 bases, in that order; junction bases with no gene match: 5. The CDR3 spans 15 residues. Germline CDR1 is MNHNS and CDR2 is SASEGT. CDR3 DNA sequence: TGTGCCAGCACTCGACTAGCGGGAGATCAAGAGACCCAGTACTTC. Residues: CASTRLAGDQETQYF.

This chain connects TRBV29-1 to TRBJ2-3; D is undetermined. Germline V CDR1 and CDR2: SQVTM, ANQGSEA. The V end was cut by 6 bases, the J end by 2 bases, with 12 bases between. The CDR3 length is 13 residues. The CDR3 is CSVLPRFTDTQYF. In nucleotides, the CDR3 is TGCAGCGTCCTACCCCGATTCACAGATACGCAGTATTTT.

This clone was recorded only once. This rearrangement joins TRBV5-1 to TRBJ2-6, with TRBD1 identical over 7 bases. Germline V gene sequence: CDR1 SGHRS, CDR2 YFSETQ. The CDR3 spans 17 residues. Unmatched junction bases numbered 7, after V lost 4 bases and J lost 0 bases. The CDR3 region has the DNA TGCGCCAGCAGCCCCGGGACAGACCGCTCTGGGGCCAACGTCCTGACTTTC. Translation: CASSPGTDRSGANVLTF.

The chain links TRBV20-1 to TRBJ1-1; D is ambiguous. Trimming pared 3 bases from V and 1 base from J, leaving 3 bases between. The CDR3 totals 11 residues. Germline V gives CDR1 DFQATT, CDR2 SNEGSKA (reference sequence). CDR3 bases: TGCAGTGCTAGCTCGAACACTGAAGCTTTCTTT. Its translation is CSASSNTEAFF.

The rearrangement uses TRBV4-2 and TRBJ2-2; possibly TRBD2 for D (6 bases). The CDR3 spans 19 residues. Germline lookup yields CDR1 LGHNA and CDR2 YNFKEQ. V lost 1 base and J 6 bases, leaving 24 bases between the germline ends. The DNA for the CDR3 is TGTGCCAGCAGCCAAGGAATAATCGTCGAAGCGGGTGTCGCCGGGGAGCTGTTTTTT. It specifies CASSQGIIVEAGVAGELFF.

The chain employs TRBV11-3 and TRBJ2-2; D unresolved. Germline V gene sequence: CDR1 SGHNT, CDR2 YENEEA. V was trimmed by 5 bases and J by 5 bases, leaving 9 bases between them. The CDR3 is made up of 13 amino acids. CDR3: CASSVHRTGELFF. The DNA for the CDR3 is TGTGCCAGCAGCGTTCACCGGACCGGGGAGCTGTTTTTT.

This chain uses TRBV18 with TRBJ2-3; D unclear. V was trimmed by 6 bases and J by 0 bases, leaving 10 bases between them. The CDR3 loop spans 14 amino acids. In germline, CDR1 is KGHSH, CDR2 LQKENI. This CDR3 is CASSPLRSTDTQYF. CDR3 bases: TGTGCCAGCTCCCCCCTTCGGAGCACAGATACGCAGTATTTT.

The rearrangement joins TRBV9 to TRBJ2-4; 8 bases fit TRBD1. The CDR3 covers 14 residues. With 4 bases clipped from V and 8 bases from J, the junction kept 8 bases outside the gene matches. In germline, CDR1 is SGDLS, CDR2 YYNGEE. CDR3 region: CASSPQTGDDIQYF. CDR3 in DNA: TGTGCCAGCAGCCCCCAGACAGGGGATGACATTCAGTACTTC.

The chain joins TRBV7-6 to TRBJ2-1, with D perhaps matching TRBD2 (5 bases). The length of the CDR3 is 14 residues. V shed 1 base and J shed 10 bases, with 14 bases lying between them. Germline V gene data show CDR1 as SGHVS and CDR2 as FNYEAQ. CDR3 coding DNA: TGTGCCAGCAGCTTAGTCGCGGAGACGGGGGAGCAGTTCTTC. The encoded protein is CASSLVAETGEQFF.

The genes are TRBV5-6 and TRBJ1-5; D is unclear. The CDR3 is 14 amino acids. Germline V gene data show CDR1 as SGHDT and CDR2 as YYEEEE. The V and J ends lost 2 bases and 0 bases respectively, with 6 bases between them. CDR3 nucleotide sequence: TGTGCCAGCAGCTTACGAGATAGCAATCAGCCCCAGCATTTT. This sequence encodes CASSLRDSNQPQHF.

This clone was found once. The chain combines TRBV2 with TRBJ2-1; 9 bases fit TRBD1. The germline gives CDR1 SNHLY, CDR2 FYNNEI. The CDR3 covers 13 residues. The junction had 3 bases not matched to a gene; V was cut back by 4 bases and J by 8 bases. The CDR3 DNA sequence: TGTGCCAGCAGTGTACAGGGGGCCGATGAGCAGTTCTTC. Translating gives CASSVQGADEQFF.

This clone was seen a handful of times. V is TRBV10-3 and J is TRBJ2-7; TRBD1 aligns across 7 bases. Germline values: CDR1 ENHRY, CDR2 SYGVKD. V shed 10 bases, J shed 1 base, and the junction held 13 bases outside the gene matches. The length of the CDR3 is 15 residues. Here the CDR3 reads CATMIGATGSYEQYF. For the CDR3, the DNA is TGTGCCACCATGATAGGGGCGACAGGGTCCTACGAGCAGTACTTC.

This chain connects TRBV5-4 to TRBJ1-4, with 9 positions matching TRBD1. The CDR3 has 16 amino acids. Unmatched junction bases numbered 6, after V lost 4 bases and J lost 2 bases. The V gene's germline CDR1 is SGHNT and CDR2 YYREEE (reference sequence). CDR3 in DNA: TGTGCCAGCAGCGGAGGGACAGGGATGACTAATGAAAAACTGTTTTTT. Translated, it gives CASSGGTGMTNEKLFF.

V is TRBV19 and J is TRBJ2-7; 9 nucleotides align to TRBD1. Trimming removed 7 bases from V and 2 bases from J; junction bases left unmatched: 6. This CDR3 has 14 residues. The germline V gene has CDR1 LNHDA and CDR2 SQIVND (reference sequence). The CDR3 DNA sequence: TGTGCCAGTAATGAACAGGGGGCAGCCTACGAGCAGTACTTC. Its protein is CASNEQGAAYEQYF. The variable domain in full, with the rest retrieved from reference TRBV19 and TRBJ2-7, is DGGITQSPKYLFRKEGQNVTLSCEQNLNHDAMYWYRQDPGQGLRLIYYSQIVNDFQKGDIAEGYSVSREKKESFPLTVTSAQKNPTAFYLCASNEQGAAYEQYFGPGTRLTVT.

The chain is built from TRBV28 and TRBJ2-1, with 13 bases that match TRBD2. Per germline, CDR1 MDHEN and CDR2 SYDVKM. This CDR3 region has 20 residues. The V gene end was trimmed by 3 bases and the J gene end by 1 base; junction bases not matched to a gene: 12. The CDR3 region has the DNA TGTGCCAGCAGTTTGTATTTGGGACTAGCGGGACTTCTTTCCTACAATGAGCAGTTCTTC. Protein sequence: CASSLYLGLAGLLSYNEQFF.

The CDR3 region has the DNA TGTGCCAGCGGGGGCCGGTCTGACTACGAGCAGTACTTC. The encoded protein is CASGGRSDYEQYF. The rearrangement uses TRBV5-5 and TRBJ2-7; maybe TRBD1 (6 bases). The CDR3 is 13 amino acids. Germline CDR1 reads SGHKS; CDR2 reads YYEKEE (reference sequence). Trimming stripped 7 bases from V and 3 bases from J, with 14 bases between. Complete variable domain (other parts from reference TRBV5-5 and TRBJ2-7): DAGVTQSPTHLIKTRGQQVTLRCSPISGHKSVSWYQQVLGQGPQFIFQYYEKEERGRGNFPDRFSARQFPNYSSELNVNALLLGDSALYLCASGGRSDYEQYFGPGTRLTVT.

The chain uses TRBV19 and TRBJ1-6, with 8 bases lining up with TRBD1. This CDR3 comprises 14 residues. Germline-derived CDR1 and CDR2 are LNHDA and SQIVND (reference sequence). Trimming took 4 bases from V and 7 from J; bases not matched to a gene: 3. The CDR3: CASSRDRGNSPLHF. Here the CDR3 DNA reads TGTGCCAGTAGTAGAGACAGGGGAAATTCACCCCTCCACTTT.

The rearrangement links TRBV7-2 to TRBJ2-5; 12 bases fit TRBD2. The CDR3 runs 15 residues. Germline lookup yields CDR1 SGHTA and CDR2 FQGNSA. The trim removed 4 bases at V and 4 bases at J, leaving 4 bases unmatched. The CDR3 nucleotides read TGTGCCAGCAGCTCTAGCGGGGGGGCCCCAGAGACCCAGTACTTC. It encodes CASSSSGGAPETQYF.

The chain is built from TRBV16 and TRBJ2-7; 7 nucleotides align to TRBD1. This CDR3 comprises 17 residues. V lost 1 base, J lost 1 base, and 10 bases stayed unmatched. The germline CDR1 and CDR2 sequences are KGHSY and FQNENV. The CDR3 loop reads CASSQFTWNRGSYEQYF. CDR3 bases: TGTGCCAGCAGCCAATTCACCTGGAACAGGGGTTCCTACGAGCAGTACTTC.